This entry is about one TCR beta chain. The sample originates from a study of graft-versus-host responses after intestinal transplantation. Some clones are missing from TCRdb's copy, which holds only in-frame ones; the method was immunoSEQ multiplex PCR. The data show tens of thousands of clones, with less than 85% seen just once and 0.95% to 1.3% held by the top ten. CDR3 length equals 15 residues. The V gene's germline CDR1 is MDHEN and CDR2 SYDVKM. The V end lost 6 bases, the J end lost 5 bases, and 19 bases lay between the germline ends. Sequenced here: PBMCs, sampled approximately four weeks after intestinal transplant. The chain links TRBV28 to TRBJ1-1; D might be TRBD1 (5 bases). This clonotype was obtained from a human patient who received an intestinal transplant, so some T cells may come from the graft donor. This chain's CDR3 is CASRTWGTRRTEAFF. CDR3 sequence (DNA): TGTGCCAGCAGGACTTGGGGCACCAGAAGGACTGAAGCTTTCTTT.